Shown below are 21 T cell receptor beta chains from a single sample sequenced in a study of blood T cells in healthy people across ages. Then a second PCR, running roughly 7 to 11 cycles, was carried out with a sample-barcoded 5' primer and a J-beta primer mix. TCRdb called the 5' RACE reads again in MiXCR, with one record for every CDR3 protein. The table includes about 1.8 million distinct CDR3 sequences, 49% detected once. Sequences were obtained from blood. These receptors all come from a woman in her thirties or forties in good health.

This rearrangement joins TRBV29-1 to TRBJ2-3, with no clear D. This CDR3 is 10 amino acids long. CDR1 and CDR2 (germline): SQVTM, ANQGSEA. V lost 4 bases and J 7 bases, leaving 6 bases between the germline ends. The CDR3: CSVGSNTQYF. The CDR3 bases are TGCAGCGTTGGAAGCAATACGCAGTATTTT.

CDR3 protein: CASSLGLAEGYEQFF. The CDR3, as DNA: TGTGCCAGCAGCTTAGGGCTAGCGGAGGGCTATGAGCAGTTCTTC. V usage is TRBV5-8 and J usage is TRBJ2-1, with 7 nucleotides matching TRBD2. The junction had 10 bases not matched to a gene; V was cut back by 2 bases and J by 8 bases. The CDR3 length is 15 residues. Germline V lookup: CDR1 SGHTS, CDR2 YDEGEE.

The chain is built from TRBV2 and TRBJ2-1; D uncertain. CDR1 is SNHLY and CDR2 is FYNNEI in the germline V gene. The V and J ends lost 11 bases and 3 bases respectively, with 17 bases between them. The CDR3 has 14 amino acids. This CDR3 is CAGTYSAGYNEQFF. The CDR3 DNA sequence: TGTGCCGGCACGTATTCTGCAGGCTACAATGAGCAGTTCTTC.

In this sample, this clonotype turned up many times. V is TRBV7-2 and J is TRBJ2-7, with D possibly being TRBD1 (5 bases). V gave up 4 bases and J gave up 3 bases, with 13 bases separating them. CDR1 SGHTA and CDR2 FQGNSA come from the germline V gene. The CDR3 length is 14 residues. CDR3 protein: CASSSGRSYYEQYF. For the CDR3, the DNA is TGTGCCAGCAGCTCAGGGCGCTCTTACTACGAGCAGTACTTC.

Only a few counts were recorded for this clonotype. V and J are TRBV20-1 and TRBJ1-5; weak D call: TRBD1 (5 bases). In germline, CDR1 is DFQATT, CDR2 SNEGSKA (reference sequence). The V end was cut by 4 bases, the J end by 3 bases, with 19 bases between. The CDR3 consists of 16 residues. This chain's CDR3 is CSATPGEGRANQPQHF. DNA of the CDR3: TGCAGTGCTACCCCGGGGGAGGGTAGGGCCAATCAGCCCCAGCATTTT.

This sequence joins TRBV6-5 and TRBJ2-7, with 7 nucleotides matching TRBD1. After removal of 6 bases from V and 7 bases from J, the junction contained 12 bases not matched to a gene. The CDR3 covers 14 residues. Germline V gene lookup returns CDR1 MNHEY and CDR2 SVGAGI. CDR3 protein: CASSRSGQAHEQYF. The CDR3 DNA follows: TGTGCCAGCAGCCGCTCCGGACAGGCGCATGAGCAGTACTTC.

Concerning this clonotype: This may be a read error, as it is one base from a much larger clone. The chain recombines TRBV6-4 with TRBJ2-1; 9 positions agree with TRBD2. The germline CDR1 and CDR2 sequences are MRHNA and SNTAGT. The CDR3 sequence is 17 residues long. Trimming cost V 8 bases and J 8 bases; bases outside gene matches: 19. DNA for the CDR3: TGTGCCAGCCTATATCCTACTTATAGCGGGGGAGGCGATGAGCAGTTCTTC. Its protein is CASLYPTYSGGGDEQFF.

V usage is TRBV6-1 and J usage is TRBJ2-1; possible D gene TRBD1, 6 bases. V was pared by 1 base and J by 8 bases, with 21 bases between. Germline V CDR1 and CDR2: MNHNS, SASEGT. CDR3 length: 17 amino acids. In DNA, the CDR3 is TGTGCCAGCAGTGAAGGGTACTGGGGGCGTTTTAAGGATGAGCAGTTCTTC. This gives the protein CASSEGYWGRFKDEQFF.

As regards this clonotype: Mismatch with germline at one junction end may stem from a read error. The rearrangement joins TRBV6-2 or TRBV6-3 to TRBJ2-6, with 7 bases that match TRBD1. Germline CDR1 reads MNHEY; CDR2 reads SVGEGT. This CDR3 comprises 18 residues. This CDR3 is CASSPVDRALSGANVPTF. DNA for the CDR3: TGTGCCAGCAGTCCCGTCGACAGGGCCCTCTCTGGGGCCAACGTCCCGACTTTC.

This chain uses TRBV7-2 with TRBJ1-5, with 8 bases aligning to TRBD1. Germline CDR1 SGHTA, CDR2 FQGNSA. The CDR3 is 17 residues long. Trimming took 5 bases from V and 0 from J; bases not matched to a gene: 9. This chain's CDR3 is CASSLGQGSYSNQPQHF. The CDR3 DNA reads TGTGCCAGCAGCCTAGGACAGGGCAGCTATAGCAATCAGCCCCAGCATTTT. Combining the CDR3 with reference TRBV7-2 and TRBJ1-5 gives the whole variable domain GAGVSQSPSNKVTEKGKDVELRCDPISGHTALYWYRQSLGQGLEFLIYFQGNSAPDKSGLPSDRFSAERTGGSVSTLTIQRTQQEDSAVYLCASSLGQGSYSNQPQHFGDGTRLSIL.

This clonotype was recorded a few times. The chain is built from TRBV12-3 or TRBV12-4 and TRBJ1-2; D gene ambiguous. V was clipped by 7 bases and J by 5 bases, with 20 bases between them. This CDR3 comprises 15 residues. The CDR3 loop is CASIDHGRELYGYTF. CDR3 DNA sequence: TGTGCCAGCATCGACCACGGGAGGGAGCTTTATGGCTACACCTTC.

The chain couples TRBV7-2 to TRBJ2-5, with D maybe TRBD2 (5 bases). Germline V lookup: CDR1 SGHTA, CDR2 FQGNSA. The CDR3 is made up of 11 amino acids. Trimming pared 8 bases from V and 11 bases from J, leaving 15 bases between. The CDR3 bases are TGTGCCAGCGATGAGGGCCGCCAGCAGTACTTC. Its protein is CASDEGRQQYF.

This clonotype was detected only a few times. CDR3 protein: CSAGSGDGANVLTF. The DNA of the CDR3 is TGCAGTGCGGGGTCGGGGGACGGGGCCAACGTCCTGACTTTC. The rearrangement uses TRBV20-1 and TRBJ2-6, with D tentatively TRBD2 (6 bases). Germline CDR1 reads DFQATT; CDR2 reads SNEGSKA (reference sequence). The CDR3 totals 14 residues. V was cut by 6 bases and J by 4 bases, with 13 bases left in between.

The chain employs TRBV10-3 and TRBJ1-2, with 11 bases lining up with TRBD1. Germline V gives CDR1 ENHRY, CDR2 SYGVKD. The CDR3 has 15 amino acids. The J segment lost 6 bases and the V segment lost 6 bases, leaving 9 bases of the junction unmatched. The CDR3 protein is CAIRQDRGQGDGYTF. The DNA for the CDR3 is TGTGCCATCAGGCAGGACAGGGGGCAGGGCGATGGCTACACCTTC.

The CDR3 loop reads CASSLELAGGITDTQYF. CDR3 bases: TGTGCCAGCAGTTTAGAACTAGCGGGGGGTATCACAGATACGCAGTATTTT. The chain joins TRBV12-3 or TRBV12-4 to TRBJ2-3, with 12 bases aligning to TRBD2. Losses at the gene ends were 1 base for V and 2 bases for J; bases not matched to a gene: 4. The CDR3 consists of 17 residues.

The V gene is TRBV6-2 or TRBV6-3, the J gene TRBJ2-7, with D uncertain. Trimming left V 6 bases short and J 2 bases short, with 11 bases between. Germline CDR1 and CDR2: MNHEY and SVGEGT. This CDR3 contains 13 residues. The DNA of the CDR3 is TGTGCCAGCAGCCCCCCGGTCCCCTACGAGCAGTACTTC. Translation: CASSPPVPYEQYF.

CDR3 DNA sequence: TGTGCCAGCAGCCAAGAAGAGACTAACTATGGCTACACCTTC. The encoded protein is CASSQEETNYGYTF. The chain employs TRBV4-2 and TRBJ1-2; D gene unclear. V gave up 0 bases and J gave up 0 bases, with 5 bases separating them. Germline-derived CDR1 and CDR2 are LGHNA and YNFKEQ. The CDR3 runs to 14 residues.

The V gene is TRBV5-1, the J gene TRBJ1-6; 8 bases align to TRBD1. V lost 4 bases, J lost 9 bases, and 9 bases stayed unmatched. The CDR3 length is 15 residues. Germline V gene sequence: CDR1 SGHRS, CDR2 YFSETQ. CDR3 sequence: CASSVAGGLGSPLHF. The DNA for the CDR3 is TGCGCCAGCAGCGTGGCAGGGGGCCTGGGTTCACCCCTCCACTTT.

The J gene is TRBJ2-3, the V gene TRBV12-3 or TRBV12-4; the D is unclear. The CDR3 covers 13 residues. Trimming removed 3 bases at V and 7 bases at J, with 11 bases between. In DNA, the CDR3 is TGTGCCAGCAGTTTCCCGCCGGCTTATACGCAGTATTTT. Encoded protein: CASSFPPAYTQYF.

This clonotype was counted many times. This chain links TRBV20-1 with TRBJ2-5; 8 nucleotides align to TRBD1. In germline, CDR1 is DFQATT, CDR2 SNEGSKA (reference sequence). This CDR3 is built from 13 residues. V lost 6 bases and J lost 2; bases outside the gene matches: 5. CDR3: CSALGQGQETQYF. The CDR3 nucleotides are TGCAGTGCCTTAGGACAGGGACAAGAGACCCAGTACTTC.

On this clonotype itself: One base away lies a much larger clone, so this may be a sequencing read error. CDR3 in amino acids: CSATAQLGQHEQFF. CDR3 nucleotides: TGCAGTGCTACTGCTCAATTGGGGCAACATGAGCAGTTCTTC. The chain recombines TRBV20-1 with TRBJ2-1; tentatively, D is TRBD1 (5 bases). The germline V and J ends were trimmed by 4 bases and 8 bases, with 18 bases remaining between them. This CDR3 region has 14 residues. Germline V gene data show CDR1 as DFQATT and CDR2 as SNEGSKA (reference sequence).